A single sample is the source of the 30 T cell receptor beta chains below, sequenced in a study of human thymus T cells. Sequencing was performed with immunoSEQ multiplex PCR; in TCRdb, only in-frame clones are kept and a portion is missing. The table has 40,000 to 45,000 clones, about 93% seen once. The sample comprised blood. Receptors originate from a boy under two years old with a congenital heart defect but otherwise immunologically healthy.

A few counts support this clone. This specimen includes other DNA sequences encoding the same CDR3. The chain links TRBV9 to TRBJ1-1; D gene ambiguous. The V end was cut by 0 bases, the J end by 1 base, with 4 bases between. The V gene's germline CDR1 is SGDLS and CDR2 YYNGEE. The CDR3 is made up of 13 amino acids. The DNA of the CDR3 is TGTGCCAGCAGCGTAGCTGGGAACACTGAAGCTTTCTTT. Its protein is CASSVAGNTEAFF.

This clone occurred once. V gene TRBV19 combines with J gene TRBJ1-2; D is possibly TRBD1 (5 bases). Germline-derived CDR1 and CDR2 are LNHDA and SQIVND (reference sequence). This CDR3 comprises 20 residues. The germline V and J ends were trimmed by 7 bases and 1 base, with 31 bases remaining between them. The CDR3 coding sequence is TGTGCCAGTAAAGGAAGGGCAAAGGGCCCTACTGGGGGAGGTAACTATGGCTACACCTTC. This translates into CASKGRAKGPTGGGNYGYTF.

This chain connects TRBV7-9 to TRBJ2-7, with D unresolved. CDR1 is SEHNR, CDR2 FQNEAQ, per germline (reference sequence). The CDR3 runs 13 residues. The germline V and J ends were trimmed by 2 bases and 7 bases, with 12 bases remaining between them. This CDR3 reads CASSLPGGAEQYF. As DNA, the CDR3 is TGTGCCAGCAGCTTACCTGGCGGCGCTGAGCAGTACTTC.

V and J are TRBV9 and TRBJ1-1; 7 nucleotides match TRBD1. Trimming at V came to 3 bases and at J to 6 bases, leaving 5 bases not matched to a gene. From germline, CDR1 is SGDLS and CDR2 YYNGEE. This CDR3 has 13 residues. This chain's CDR3 is CASSEGGHSEAFF. Here the CDR3 DNA reads TGTGCCAGCAGCGAAGGGGGCCACTCTGAAGCTTTCTTT.

The chain recombines TRBV4-1 with TRBJ1-3; D is unresolved. Trimming stripped 0 bases from V and 0 bases from J, with 9 bases between. The germline CDR1 and CDR2 sequences are MGHRA and YSYEKL. The CDR3 is made up of 16 amino acids. CDR3 nucleotides: TGCGCCAGCAGCCAAGATTTCCTAAGCTCTGGAAACACCATATATTTT. It translates to CASSQDFLSSGNTIYF.

The rearrangement links TRBV7-2 to TRBJ2-1; D gene uncertain. The CDR3 has 14 amino acids. V lost 5 bases and J 2 bases, leaving 10 bases between the germline ends. From germline, CDR1 is SGHTA and CDR2 FQGNSA. The CDR3 coding sequence is TGTGCCAGCAGCCCTATTCCCCCCTACAATGAGCAGTTCTTC. Protein sequence: CASSPIPPYNEQFF.

The chain has TRBV28 and TRBJ2-5; D ambiguous. Germline CDR1 MDHEN, CDR2 SYDVKM. The ends were cut back, 4 bases at V and 5 bases at J, with 20 bases in the middle. The CDR3 consists of 16 residues. This CDR3 is CASSYTAGLGQETQYF. The CDR3 coding sequence is TGTGCCAGCAGTTATACCGCCGGCCTCGGGCAGGAGACCCAGTACTTC.

This chain connects TRBV10-3 to TRBJ2-5; 9 positions match TRBD1. Per germline, CDR1 ENHRY and CDR2 SYGVKD. After removal of 7 bases from V and 7 bases from J, the junction contained 10 bases not matched to a gene. The CDR3 totals 14 residues. The DNA for the CDR3 is TGTGCCATCAAGGACAGGGGACCTGTGGGGACCCAGTACTTC. As protein: CAIKDRGPVGTQYF.

This chain joins TRBV4-1 and TRBJ1-4; D not certain. This CDR3 is built from 15 residues. V was cut by 4 bases and J by 0 bases, with 9 bases left in between. Germline V lookup: CDR1 MGHRA, CDR2 YSYEKL. The CDR3 DNA follows: TGCGCCAGCAGCCCCCAACGTGCAACTAATGAAAAACTGTTTTTT. This encodes CASSPQRATNEKLFF.

The V call is TRBV20-1, the J call TRBJ1-4; no firm D call. The germline CDR1 and CDR2 sequences are DFQATT and SNEGSKA (reference sequence). The CDR3 runs 11 residues. V lost 5 bases, J lost 5 bases, and 6 bases lay in between. The CDR3 DNA sequence: TGCAGTGCTCTGATCAATGAAAAACTGTTTTTT. It is translated as CSALINEKLFF.

This clone was recorded once. This chain uses TRBV18 with TRBJ1-2; a possible D gene is TRBD1 (5 bases). The germline CDR1 and CDR2 sequences are KGHSH and LQKENI. The CDR3 is made up of 16 amino acids. The V gene lost 6 bases and the J gene lost 4 bases, with 21 bases spanning the gap. The CDR3 reads CASSPGTPGGAYGYTF. The CDR3 coding sequence is TGTGCCAGCTCTCCCGGGACCCCCGGAGGTGCCTATGGCTACACCTTC. The full variable domain, in which reference TRBV18 and TRBJ1-2 provide the parts outside the CDR3, is NAGVMQNPRHLVRRRGQEARLRCSPMKGHSHVYWYRQLPEEGLKFMVYLQKENIIDESGMPKERFSAEFPKEGPSILRIQQVVRGDSAAYFCASSPGTPGGAYGYTFGSGTRLTVV.

V gene TRBV19 combines with J gene TRBJ2-1, with 11 nucleotides matching TRBD2. Germline V gives CDR1 LNHDA, CDR2 SQIVND (reference sequence). The junction had 0 bases not matched to a gene; V was cut back by 5 bases and J by 0 bases. CDR3 length: 15 residues. For the CDR3, the DNA is TGTGCCAGTAGTCTAGCGGGGGGCTCCTACAATGAGCAGTTCTTC. Translated, it gives CASSLAGGSYNEQFF. The entire variable domain, with the rest obtained from reference TRBV19 and TRBJ2-1, is as follows: DGGITQSPKYLFRKEGQNVTLSCEQNLNHDAMYWYRQDPGQGLRLIYYSQIVNDFQKGDIAEGYSVSREKKESFPLTVTSAQKNPTAFYLCASSLAGGSYNEQFFGPGTRLTVL.

The rearrangement joins TRBV7-6 to TRBJ2-3; D is unclear. Germline values: CDR1 SGHVS, CDR2 FNYEAQ. The germline V and J ends were trimmed by 1 base and 5 bases, with 13 bases remaining between them. CDR3 size: 15 residues. The CDR3 protein is CASSLGLSALDTQYF. CDR3 nucleotide sequence: TGTGCCAGCAGCTTAGGTCTGTCGGCGCTAGATACGCAGTATTTT.

V usage is TRBV19 and J usage is TRBJ2-3; 7 nucleotides match TRBD2. The V segment lost 8 bases and the J segment 0 bases; nucleotides outside the gene matches: 5. The CDR3 has 14 residues. CDR1 and CDR2 from the germline V gene are LNHDA and SQIVND (reference sequence). In DNA form, the CDR3 reads TGTGCCAGTCGGTTGCGGGGGAGCACAGATACGCAGTATTTT. It yields the protein CASRLRGSTDTQYF.

CDR3 amino acids: CASSYSRTGYNEQFF. The DNA of the CDR3 is TGCGCCAGCAGCTATTCTAGGACAGGCTACAATGAGCAGTTCTTC. The genes are TRBV5-1 and TRBJ2-1, with TRBD1 matching 7 bases. This CDR3 contains 15 residues. Germline V gene lookup returns CDR1 SGHRS and CDR2 YFSETQ. The V segment lost 3 bases and the J segment 3 bases; nucleotides outside the gene matches: 6.

This chain links TRBV9 with TRBJ2-1; 7 nucleotides agree with TRBD2. J was trimmed by 4 bases and V by 0 bases; bases with no gene match: 4. This CDR3 is 15 amino acids long. The germline gives CDR1 SGDLS, CDR2 YYNGEE. This CDR3 is CASSVEAGLYNEQFF. The CDR3 nucleotides read TGTGCCAGCAGCGTAGAAGCGGGGCTGTACAATGAGCAGTTCTTC.

Notes on this clone: A read error may produce the germline difference seen at one junction end. This chain connects TRBV7-2 to TRBJ2-3; possibly TRBD2 for D (5 bases). The CDR3 is 14 amino acids. Germline V gives CDR1 SGHTA, CDR2 FQGNSA. CDR3 protein: CASSLALLTDTQYF. CDR3 coding DNA: TGTGCCAGCAGCCTAGCACTTCTCACAGATACGCAGTATTTT.

Of note for this clone: Different DNA sequences within this sample yield the same CDR3. The chain recombines TRBV5-1 with TRBJ2-5, with D unresolved. Germline CDR1 SGHRS, CDR2 YFSETQ. V was shortened by 0 bases and J by 5 bases, with 8 bases between the two germline ends. CDR3 size: 13 residues. CDR3 sequence reads: CASSLGVQETQYF. The DNA for the CDR3 is TGCGCCAGCAGCTTGGGAGTGCAGGAGACCCAGTACTTC.

This sequence joins TRBV18 and TRBJ1-3; the match to TRBD1 covers 7 bases. CDR3 size: 15 residues. Germline trimming cut 3 bases from V and 2 bases from J; bases unmatched to any gene: 4. Germline CDR1 and CDR2: KGHSH and LQKENI. The CDR3 here is CASSPPQGAGNTIYF. The DNA for the CDR3 is TGTGCCAGCTCACCGCCTCAGGGGGCTGGAAACACCATATATTTT.

The CDR3 coding sequence is TGTGCCAGCAGCGCCGGGACTAGCGGGGGGGCGGAGACCCAGTACTTC. It is translated as CASSAGTSGGAETQYF. The chain links TRBV9 to TRBJ2-5; 16 nucleotides match TRBD2. The germline V gene encodes CDR1 SGDLS and CDR2 YYNGEE. V was clipped by 3 bases and J by 5 bases; unmatched bases: 4. The CDR3 consists of 16 residues.

The rearrangement joins TRBV4-3 to TRBJ1-2; D is ambiguous. The CDR3 sequence is 15 residues long. The V and J ends lost 0 bases and 7 bases respectively, with 15 bases between them. Germline V gene sequence: CDR1 LGHNA, CDR2 YSLEER. CDR3 nucleotides: TGCGCCAGCAGCCAAGATGCGGGTGAGAGTGGTGGCTACACCTTC. This gives the protein CASSQDAGESGGYTF.

The chain uses TRBV30 and TRBJ1-6; D is undetermined. Looked up from germline, CDR1 is GTSNPN and CDR2 is SVGIG (reference sequence). This CDR3 contains 13 residues. V shed 5 bases and J shed 6 bases, with 11 bases lying between them. The CDR3 DNA is TGTGCCTGGGACCGGGCTCCTAATTCACCCCTCCACTTT. Protein sequence: CAWDRAPNSPLHF.

The chain recombines TRBV27 with TRBJ2-1; D is ambiguous. The ends were cut back, 5 bases at V and 3 bases at J, with 11 bases in the middle. This CDR3 has 14 residues. CDR1 MNHEY and CDR2 SMNVEV come from the germline V gene (reference sequence). CDR3 sequence (DNA): TGTGCCAGCAGTCCCCGGAGCTACTACAATGAGCAGTTCTTC. It codes for CASSPRSYYNEQFF.

The CDR3 spells CAWSPLGQGWVTFF. Written as DNA, the CDR3 is TGTGCCTGGAGTCCCCTCGGACAGGGATGGGTAACTTTCTTT. The chain links TRBV30 to TRBJ1-1; 8 bases map to TRBD1. Germline V gene data show CDR1 as GTSNPN and CDR2 as SVGIG (reference sequence). This CDR3 spans 14 amino acids. V lost 2 bases to trimming and J lost 12 bases; unmatched junction nucleotides: 14.

The CDR3, as DNA: TGTGCCAGCAGCTTTGGGGGACACTATAATTCACCCCTCCACTTT. Amino acid sequence: CASSFGGHYNSPLHF. This chain joins TRBV5-8 and TRBJ1-6; weak D call: TRBD1 (6 bases). CDR3 length: 15 amino acids. The germline CDR1 and CDR2 sequences are SGHTS and YDEGEE. Trimming removed 2 bases at V and 3 bases at J, with 9 bases between.

The rearrangement joins TRBV4-1 to TRBJ2-3, with 7 bases aligning to TRBD2. CDR3 size: 15 residues. Germline-derived CDR1 and CDR2 are MGHRA and YSYEKL. The V segment lost 0 bases and the J segment 6 bases; nucleotides outside the gene matches: 6. The chain's CDR3 is CASSQDLGSGDTQYF. CDR3 bases: TGCGCCAGCAGCCAAGATTTGGGTAGCGGGGATACGCAGTATTTT.

The chain has TRBV11-2 and TRBJ2-3; tentative D call: TRBD2 (5 bases). Germline values: CDR1 SGHAT, CDR2 FQNNGV. V lost 3 bases and J 5 bases, leaving 6 bases between the germline ends. This CDR3 has 12 amino acids. CDR3 sequence reads: CASSFRGDTQYF. CDR3 in DNA: TGTGCCAGCAGCTTCCGGGGAGATACGCAGTATTTT.

V gene TRBV11-2 combines with J gene TRBJ2-7; TRBD2 aligns across 13 bases. Germline V gives CDR1 SGHAT, CDR2 FQNNGV. The CDR3 is 16 amino acids. With V trimmed by 4 bases and J by 6 bases, 9 bases remained unmatched. CDR3 residues: CASSYLRTSGGREQYF. The CDR3 region has the DNA TGTGCCAGCAGCTACCTCCGGACTAGCGGGGGCCGCGAGCAGTACTTC.

This clone was seen a single time. V is TRBV18 and J is TRBJ1-2; 8 bases are shared with TRBD1. Germline loops: CDR1 KGHSH, CDR2 LQKENI. This CDR3 contains 15 residues. V lost 4 bases to trimming and J lost 2 bases; unmatched junction nucleotides: 6. The CDR3 DNA sequence: TGTGCCAGCTCACAACCGACAGGGGTAAACTATGGCTACACCTTC. As protein: CASSQPTGVNYGYTF.

This CDR3 is CASSFNPGELFF. CDR3 in DNA: TGTGCCAGCAGCTTTAATCCAGGGGAGCTGTTTTTT. The chain combines TRBV5-4 with TRBJ2-2, with D unclear. This CDR3 is 12 amino acids long. Deletions cut 2 bases from V and 8 bases from J, with 7 bases between. Per germline, CDR1 SGHNT and CDR2 YYREEE (reference sequence).